Listed here are 8 T cell receptor beta chains from one sample, sequenced in a study of lymphopenia after photon versus proton radiotherapy. Only in-frame clones appear in the TCRdb table, and some are missing; sequencing was by immunoSEQ multiplex PCR. The table includes just over 40,000 clones, roughly 86% detected once. This specimen consisted of peripheral blood, obtained from a patient treated with proton-based radiotherapy. The source of these receptors is a woman in her 70s with pancreatic cancer. Some clones in this sample may be carry-over from other donors' samples.

This chain links TRBV6-6 with TRBJ2-2; 7 bases line up with TRBD2. This CDR3 spans 15 amino acids. The germline V gene encodes CDR1 MNHNY and CDR2 SVGAGI (reference sequence). Trimming at V came to 1 base and at J to 5 bases, leaving 4 bases not matched to a gene. The CDR3 nucleotides are TGTGCCAGCAGTTACTGGAGGGAGGGGACCGGGGAGCTGTTTTTT. Its protein is CASSYWREGTGELFF.

The chain carries TRBV5-4 and TRBJ2-7; perhaps TRBD2 as D (5 bases). The CDR3 consists of 11 residues. V was pared by 2 bases and J by 7 bases, with 7 bases between. Germline lookup yields CDR1 SGHNT and CDR2 YYREEE (reference sequence). In DNA, the CDR3 is TGTGCCAGCAGCTTCCGGGGAGAGCAGTACTTC. Translated: CASSFRGEQYF.

CDR3 sequence (DNA): TGTGCCAGCAGCGTCGAATCGACGGATCAAGAGACCCAGTACTTC. This sequence encodes CASSVESTDQETQYF. This sequence joins TRBV9 and TRBJ2-5, with D unclear. This CDR3 spans 15 amino acids. CDR1 is SGDLS and CDR2 is YYNGEE in the germline V gene. Trimming removed 2 bases from V and 2 bases from J, with 13 bases in between. Together with reference TRBV9 and TRBJ2-5, the CDR3 gives the full variable domain: DSGVTQTPKHLITATGQRVTLRCSPRSGDLSVYWYQQSLDQGLQFLIQYYNGEERAKGNILERFSAQQFPDLHSELNLSSLELGDSALYFCASSVESTDQETQYFGPGTRLLVL.

This chain uses TRBV30 with TRBJ2-1, with a weak D call TRBD1 (6 bases). Trimming pared 3 bases from V and 4 bases from J, leaving 10 bases between. The germline gives CDR1 GTSNPN, CDR2 SVGIG (reference sequence). This CDR3 comprises 13 residues. The CDR3 loop reads CAWRQGQYNEQFF. The CDR3 region has the DNA TGTGCCTGGAGACAGGGCCAATACAATGAGCAGTTCTTC.

About this clone: Other DNA sequences of this sample code for an identical CDR3. The genes are TRBV2 and TRBJ2-2; 9 positions agree with TRBD1. J was trimmed by 0 bases and V by 5 bases; bases with no gene match: 1. The germline V gene has CDR1 SNHLY and CDR2 FYNNEI. CDR3 length: 15 amino acids. Here the CDR3 reads CASSWDRANTGELFF. The CDR3 DNA follows: TGTGCCAGCAGTTGGGACAGGGCGAACACCGGGGAGCTGTTTTTT.

This clone has a single count. The chain has TRBV10-1 and TRBJ2-7, with a tentative D call TRBD2 (5 bases). Germline-derived CDR1 and CDR2 are WNHNN and SYGVQD (reference sequence). Trimming cost V 3 bases and J 8 bases, with 17 bases left between them. The CDR3 is 14 residues long. The CDR3 loop reads CASSEGSPTGKQYF. For the CDR3, the DNA is TGCGCCAGCAGTGAAGGTAGCCCGACCGGGAAGCAGTACTTC.

This clone was seen just once. The chain carries TRBV7-2 and TRBJ2-1, with D tentatively TRBD2 (6 bases). The CDR3 totals 16 residues. The germline CDR1 and CDR2 sequences are SGHTA and FQGNSA. V lost 5 bases and J 4 bases, leaving 18 bases between the germline ends. The CDR3 nucleotides are TGTGCCAGCAGCCCCGATATCCTAGCGCGTTACAATGAGCAGTTCTTC. This encodes CASSPDILARYNEQFF. Filled out from reference TRBV7-2 and TRBJ2-1, the complete variable domain reads GAGVSQSPSNKVTEKGKDVELRCDPISGHTALYWYRQSLGQGLEFLIYFQGNSAPDKSGLPSDRFSAERTGGSVSTLTIQRTQQEDSAVYLCASSPDILARYNEQFFGPGTRLTVL.

The V gene is TRBV4-1, the J gene TRBJ1-1; D not certain. Germline CDR1 is MGHRA and CDR2 is YSYEKL. V was cut by 1 base and J by 1 base, with 16 bases left in between. The CDR3 extends over 17 amino acids. CDR3 nucleotide sequence: TGCGCCAGCAGCCAAGGGGTAATTTATGACAAGAACACTGAAGCTTTCTTT. Protein product: CASSQGVIYDKNTEAFF.